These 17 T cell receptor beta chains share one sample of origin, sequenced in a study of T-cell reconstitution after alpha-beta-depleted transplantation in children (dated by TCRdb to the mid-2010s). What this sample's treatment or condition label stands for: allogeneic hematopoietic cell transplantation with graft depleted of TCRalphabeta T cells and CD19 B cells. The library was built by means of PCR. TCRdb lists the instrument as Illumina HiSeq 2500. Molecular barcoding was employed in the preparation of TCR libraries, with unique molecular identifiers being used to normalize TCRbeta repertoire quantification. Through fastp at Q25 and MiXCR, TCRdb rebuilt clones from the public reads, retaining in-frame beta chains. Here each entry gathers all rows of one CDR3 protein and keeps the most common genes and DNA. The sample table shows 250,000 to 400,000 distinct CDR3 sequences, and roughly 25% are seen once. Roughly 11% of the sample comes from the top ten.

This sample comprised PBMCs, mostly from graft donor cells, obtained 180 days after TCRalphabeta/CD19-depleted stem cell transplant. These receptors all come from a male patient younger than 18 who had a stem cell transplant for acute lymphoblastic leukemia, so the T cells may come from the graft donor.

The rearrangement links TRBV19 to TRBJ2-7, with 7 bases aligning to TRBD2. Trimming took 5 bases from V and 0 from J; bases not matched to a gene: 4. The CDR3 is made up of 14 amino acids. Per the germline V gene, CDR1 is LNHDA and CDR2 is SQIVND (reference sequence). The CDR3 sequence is CASSFGDYSYEQYF. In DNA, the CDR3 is TGTGCCAGTAGTTTTGGGGACTACTCCTACGAGCAGTACTTC.

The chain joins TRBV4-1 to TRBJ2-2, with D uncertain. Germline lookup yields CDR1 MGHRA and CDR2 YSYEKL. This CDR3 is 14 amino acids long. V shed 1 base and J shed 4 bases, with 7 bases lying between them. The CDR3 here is CASSQVLGTGELFF. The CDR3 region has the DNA TGCGCCAGCAGCCAAGTTCTGGGCACCGGGGAGCTGTTTTTT.

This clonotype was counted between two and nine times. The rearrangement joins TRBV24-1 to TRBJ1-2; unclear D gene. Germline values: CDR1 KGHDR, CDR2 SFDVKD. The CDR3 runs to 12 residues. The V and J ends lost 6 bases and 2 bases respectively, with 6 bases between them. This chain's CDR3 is CATSKFNYGYTF. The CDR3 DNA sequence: TGTGCCACCAGTAAGTTCAACTATGGCTACACCTTC.

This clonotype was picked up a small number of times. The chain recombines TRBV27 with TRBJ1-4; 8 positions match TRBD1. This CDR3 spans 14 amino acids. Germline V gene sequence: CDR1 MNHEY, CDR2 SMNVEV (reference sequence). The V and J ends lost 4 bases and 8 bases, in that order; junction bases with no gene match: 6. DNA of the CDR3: TGTGCCAGCAGTTCCTCGGACAGGGCGGAAAAACTGTTTTTT. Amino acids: CASSSSDRAEKLFF.

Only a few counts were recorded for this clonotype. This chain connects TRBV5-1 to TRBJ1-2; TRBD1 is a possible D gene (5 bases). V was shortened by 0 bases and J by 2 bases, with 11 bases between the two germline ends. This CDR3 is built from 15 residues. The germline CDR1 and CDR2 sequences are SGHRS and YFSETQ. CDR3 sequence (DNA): TGCGCCAGCAGCTTGGGTCCGGGGGAAAACTATGGCTACACCTTC. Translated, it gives CASSLGPGENYGYTF.

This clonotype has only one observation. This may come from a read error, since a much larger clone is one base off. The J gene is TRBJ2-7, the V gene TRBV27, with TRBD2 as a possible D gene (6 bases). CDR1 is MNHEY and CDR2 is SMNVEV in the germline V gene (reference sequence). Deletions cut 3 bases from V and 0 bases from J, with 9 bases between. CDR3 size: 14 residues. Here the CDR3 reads CASSFGGASYEQYF. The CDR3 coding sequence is TGTGCCAGCAGTTTCGGCGGGGCCTCCTACGAGCAGTACTTC.

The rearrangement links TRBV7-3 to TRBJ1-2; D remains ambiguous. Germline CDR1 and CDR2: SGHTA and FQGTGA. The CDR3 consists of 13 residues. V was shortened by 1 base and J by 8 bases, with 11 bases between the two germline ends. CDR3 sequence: CASSLNAGGGYTF. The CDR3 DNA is TGTGCCAGCAGCTTAAATGCGGGTGGCGGCTACACCTTC. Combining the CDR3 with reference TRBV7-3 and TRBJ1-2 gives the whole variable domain GAGVSQTPSNKVTEKGKYVELRCDPISGHTALYWYRQSLGQGPEFLIYFQGTGAADDSGLPNDRFFAVRPEGSVSTLKIQRTERGDSAVYLCASSLNAGGGYTFGSGTRLTVV.

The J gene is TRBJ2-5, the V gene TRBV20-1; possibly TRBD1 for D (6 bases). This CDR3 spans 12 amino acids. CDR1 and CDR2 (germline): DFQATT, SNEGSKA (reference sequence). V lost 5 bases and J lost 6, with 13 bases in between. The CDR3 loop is CSALNREKTQYF. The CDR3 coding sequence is TGCAGTGCTCTGAACAGGGAAAAGACCCAGTACTTC.

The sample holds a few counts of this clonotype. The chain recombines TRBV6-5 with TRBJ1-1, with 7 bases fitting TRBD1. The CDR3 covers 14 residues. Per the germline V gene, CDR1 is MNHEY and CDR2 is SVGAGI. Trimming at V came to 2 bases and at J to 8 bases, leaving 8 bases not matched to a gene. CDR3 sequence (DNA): TGTGCCAGCAGTTACAATGGAGACAGGGACGAAGCTTTCTTT. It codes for CASSYNGDRDEAFF.

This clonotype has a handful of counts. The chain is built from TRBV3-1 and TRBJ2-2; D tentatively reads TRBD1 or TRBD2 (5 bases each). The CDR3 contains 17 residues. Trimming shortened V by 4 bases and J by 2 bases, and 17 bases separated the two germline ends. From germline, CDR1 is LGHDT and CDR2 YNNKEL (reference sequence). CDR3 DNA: TGTGCCAGCAGCCTAAGGTGGGGGTCGTATAACACCGGGGAGCTGTTTTTT. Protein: CASSLRWGSYNTGELFF.

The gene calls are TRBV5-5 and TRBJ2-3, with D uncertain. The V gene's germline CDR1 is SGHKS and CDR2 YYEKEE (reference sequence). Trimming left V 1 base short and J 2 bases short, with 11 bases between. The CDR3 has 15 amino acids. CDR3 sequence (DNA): TGTGCCAGCAGCTTGAGGGTTCCTTACACAGATACGCAGTATTTT. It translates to CASSLRVPYTDTQYF.

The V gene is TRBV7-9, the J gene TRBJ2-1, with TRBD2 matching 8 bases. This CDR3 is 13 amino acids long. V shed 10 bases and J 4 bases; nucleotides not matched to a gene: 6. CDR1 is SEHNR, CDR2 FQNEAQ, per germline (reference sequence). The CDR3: CAIRLAPYNEQFF. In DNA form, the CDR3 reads TGTGCCATCAGACTAGCGCCTTACAATGAGCAGTTCTTC.

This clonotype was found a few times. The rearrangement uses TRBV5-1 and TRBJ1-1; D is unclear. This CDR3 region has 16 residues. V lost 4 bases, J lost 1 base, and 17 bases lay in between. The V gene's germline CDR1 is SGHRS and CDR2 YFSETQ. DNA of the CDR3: TGCGCCAGCAGCCGGCTACGGGAGGAGACGAACACTGAAGCTTTCTTT. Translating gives CASSRLREETNTEAFF.

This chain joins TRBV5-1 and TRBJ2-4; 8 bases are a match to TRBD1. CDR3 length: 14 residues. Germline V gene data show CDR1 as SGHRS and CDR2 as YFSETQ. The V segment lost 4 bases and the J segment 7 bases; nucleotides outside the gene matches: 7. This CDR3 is CASSPDRARNIQYF. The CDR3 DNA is TGCGCCAGCAGCCCGGACAGGGCCCGGAACATTCAGTACTTC.

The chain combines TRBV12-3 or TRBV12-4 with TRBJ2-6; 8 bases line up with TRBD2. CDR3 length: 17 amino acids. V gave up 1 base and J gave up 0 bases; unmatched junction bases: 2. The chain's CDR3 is CASSLGSGSSGANVLTF. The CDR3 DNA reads TGTGCCAGCAGTTTAGGCAGCGGGAGCTCTGGGGCCAACGTCCTGACTTTC.

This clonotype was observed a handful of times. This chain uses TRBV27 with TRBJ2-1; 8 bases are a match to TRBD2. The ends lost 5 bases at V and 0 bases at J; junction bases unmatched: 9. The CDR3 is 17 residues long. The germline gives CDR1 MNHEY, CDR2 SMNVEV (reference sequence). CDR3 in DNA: TGTGCCAGCAGTCCTATACCCGGACTAGCCTCCTACAATGAGCAGTTCTTC. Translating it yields CASSPIPGLASYNEQFF.

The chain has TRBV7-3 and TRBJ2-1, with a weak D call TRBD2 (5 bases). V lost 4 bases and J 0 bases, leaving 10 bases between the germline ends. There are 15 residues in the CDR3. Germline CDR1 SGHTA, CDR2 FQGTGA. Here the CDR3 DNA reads TGTGCCAGCAGCTCCGTTGCGGGCTCCTACAATGAGCAGTTCTTC. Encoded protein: CASSSVAGSYNEQFF.